The TCR beta chain described here comes from a study of T-cell reconstitution after alpha-beta-depleted transplantation in children. Unique molecular identifiers tagged the TCRbeta library. TCRdb re-called the PCR reads through MiXCR, storing one row per CDR3 protein. This sample has about 360,000 distinct CDR3 sequences, with about 14% found just once. In germline, CDR1 is DFQATT, CDR2 SNEGSKA (reference sequence). The CDR3 is 14 amino acids. Trimming took 0 bases from V and 8 from J, leaving 16 bases between them. The rearrangement links TRBV20-1 to TRBJ1-2; D ambiguous. This TCR derives from a human donor who donated a stem cell graft to a child with Fanconi anemia. Specimen: PBMCs, collected from the stem cell graft. In nucleotides, the CDR3 is TGCAGTGCTAGAGATAGCGCGGTTCCGTTGGGCTACACCTTC. This sequence encodes CSARDSAVPLGYTF.